These T cell receptor beta chains were read from a single sample in a study of blood T cells in healthy people across ages. TCRdb fed the 5' RACE reads into MiXCR, producing one record per CDR3 protein. This sample yields 790,000 or so distinct CDR3 sequences, of which around half are seen a single time; 15% to 20% belongs to the top ten. Sample: blood. These receptors all stem from an elderly man in good health. CDR3s include the opening cysteine and the closing phenylalanine or tryptophan. Each record gives: J gene, clone size, V gene, D gene, CDR3 protein, CDR3 DNA. The D gene is left open where the match is weak. Only part of the rows carry a size: once, few, many, or a class if the clone is expanded.

J gene: TRBJ2-1
clone size: NA
V gene: TRBV28
D gene: NA
CDR3 protein: CASSNWNEQFF
CDR3 DNA: TGTGCCAGCAGTAACTGGAATGAGCAGTTCTTC

J gene: TRBJ2-7
clone size: NA
V gene: TRBV10-3
D gene: TRBD1
CDR3 protein: CAIRQTGSSYNEQYF
CDR3 DNA: TGCGCCATCAGACAGACAGGGAGCTCCTACAATGAGCAGTACTTC

J gene: TRBJ1-1
clone size: few
V gene: TRBV27
D gene: TRBD1
CDR3 protein: CASSLPGQGVEAFF
CDR3 DNA: TGTGCCAGCAGTTTGCCGGGACAGGGAGTTGAAGCTTTCTTT

J gene: TRBJ2-1
clone size: few
V gene: TRBV7-2
D gene: TRBD2
CDR3 protein: CASSPPIAGVNEQFF
CDR3 DNA: TGTGCCAGCAGCCCCCCCATAGCGGGAGTCAATGAGCAGTTCTTC

J gene: TRBJ2-7
clone size: many
V gene: TRBV30
D gene: NA
CDR3 protein: CAWSVSTGYYEQYF
CDR3 DNA: TGTGCCTGGAGTGTGTCGACAGGTTATTACGAGCAGTACTTC

J gene: TRBJ2-3
clone size: few
V gene: TRBV6-6
D gene: NA
CDR3 protein: CASSYGRRERSDTQYF
CDR3 DNA: TGTGCCAGCAGCTACGGGCGACGGGAGAGGTCAGATACGCAGTATTTT

J gene: TRBJ2-1
clone size: NA
V gene: TRBV3-1
D gene: TRBD2
CDR3 protein: CASSQDRLAGGNEQFF
CDR3 DNA: TGTGCCAGCAGCCAAGATCGCCTAGCGGGGGGGAATGAGCAGTTCTTC

J gene: TRBJ2-4
clone size: NA
V gene: TRBV4-2
D gene: NA
CDR3 protein: CASSQDGTPKNIQYF
CDR3 DNA: TGTGCCAGCAGCCAAGACGGGACTCCCAAAAACATTCAGTACTTC

J gene: TRBJ2-5
clone size: many
V gene: TRBV20-1
D gene: TRBD2
CDR3 protein: CSARGRLAGAIEQETQYF
CDR3 DNA: TGCAGTGCTAGAGGCAGACTAGCGGGAGCGATAGAACAAGAGACCCAGTACTTC

J gene: TRBJ2-5
clone size: NA
V gene: TRBV20-1
D gene: NA
CDR3 protein: CSARPLQELRETQYF
CDR3 DNA: TGCAGTGCTAGACCTCTGCAGGAGTTGCGAGAGACCCAGTACTTC

J gene: TRBJ2-6
clone size: few
V gene: TRBV20-1
D gene: NA
CDR3 protein: CSAEGSAGANVLTF
CDR3 DNA: TGCAGTGCGGAAGGCTCTGCGGGGGCCAACGTCCTGACTTTC

J gene: TRBJ2-3
clone size: NA
V gene: TRBV30
D gene: NA
CDR3 protein: CAWASTDTQYF
CDR3 DNA: TGTGCCTGGGCTAGCACAGATACGCAGTATTTT

J gene: TRBJ2-7
clone size: few
V gene: TRBV10-3
D gene: NA
CDR3 protein: CAISEGVSNEQYF
CDR3 DNA: TGTGCCATCAGTGAGGGAGTATCTAACGAGCAGTACTTC

J gene: TRBJ2-1
clone size: few
V gene: TRBV27
D gene: NA
CDR3 protein: CASSLSAGQGPNEQFF
CDR3 DNA: TGTGCCAGCAGTTTATCTGCCGGGCAAGGTCCCAATGAGCAGTTCTTC

J gene: TRBJ1-5
clone size: NA
V gene: TRBV28
D gene: NA
CDR3 protein: CASSLGEGLAQHF
CDR3 DNA: TGTGCCAGCAGTTTAGGTGAGGGCTTGGCCCAGCATTTT

J gene: TRBJ1-2
clone size: few
V gene: TRBV29-1
D gene: NA
CDR3 protein: CSVEDRFGYTF
CDR3 DNA: TGCAGCGTTGAAGACAGGTTCGGCTACACCTTC

J gene: TRBJ1-2
clone size: NA
V gene: TRBV30
D gene: TRBD1
CDR3 protein: CAWGTGYGYTF
CDR3 DNA: TGTGCCTGGGGGACAGGCTATGGCTACACCTTC

J gene: TRBJ1-6
clone size: NA
V gene: TRBV20-1
D gene: TRBD1
CDR3 protein: CSAASGTVPDSPLHF
CDR3 DNA: TGCAGTGCCGCCTCAGGGACAGTTCCCGATTCACCCCTCCACTTT

J gene: TRBJ2-6
clone size: few
V gene: TRBV6-2/TRBV6-3
D gene: NA
CDR3 protein: CASSLWDGSSGANVLTF
CDR3 DNA: TGTGCCAGCAGTCTCTGGGACGGGAGCTCTGGGGCCAACGTCCTGACTTTC

J gene: TRBJ1-1
clone size: NA
V gene: TRBV6-2/TRBV6-3
D gene: NA
CDR3 protein: CASSGPGPKNTEAFF
CDR3 DNA: TGTGCCAGCAGCGGCCCGGGCCCCAAGAACACTGAAGCTTTCTTT

J gene: TRBJ2-5
clone size: NA
V gene: TRBV20-1
D gene: TRBD2
CDR3 protein: CSAPAILGGRGETQYF
CDR3 DNA: TGCAGTGCTCCTGCCATTCTAGGAGGGAGGGGAGAGACCCAGTACTTC

J gene: TRBJ2-6
clone size: many
V gene: TRBV7-9
D gene: TRBD2
CDR3 protein: CASFRASGSSGANVLTF
CDR3 DNA: TGTGCCAGCTTTCGAGCTAGCGGAAGCTCTGGGGCCAACGTCCTGACTTTC

J gene: TRBJ1-6
clone size: NA
V gene: TRBV6-1
D gene: NA
CDR3 protein: CASSGSKGFGNSPLHF
CDR3 DNA: TGTGCCAGCAGTGGTTCAAAGGGCTTCGGTAATTCACCCCTCCACTTT

J gene: TRBJ1-1
clone size: once
V gene: TRBV18
D gene: NA
CDR3 protein: CASSPPRVNTEAFF
CDR3 DNA: TGTGCCAGCTCACCACCGAGGGTGAACACTGAAGCTTTCTTT

J gene: TRBJ2-5
clone size: NA
V gene: TRBV19
D gene: NA
CDR3 protein: CASSITLGEQYF
CDR3 DNA: TGTGCCAGTAGTATAACTTTGGGGGAGCAGTACTTC

J gene: TRBJ2-1
clone size: few
V gene: TRBV4-1
D gene: TRBD2
CDR3 protein: CASSKAGTSSYNEQFF
CDR3 DNA: TGCGCCAGCAGCAAGGCCGGGACTAGCTCCTACAATGAGCAGTTCTTC

J gene: TRBJ1-2
clone size: few
V gene: TRBV2
D gene: NA
CDR3 protein: CASSESEGPNHGYTF
CDR3 DNA: TGTGCCAGCAGTGAATCGGAGGGACCTAACCATGGCTACACCTTC

J gene: TRBJ2-7
clone size: NA
V gene: TRBV20-1
D gene: TRBD2
CDR3 protein: CSARDMGLAGGRIDEQYF
CDR3 DNA: TGCAGTGCTAGAGATATGGGACTAGCGGGAGGTAGAATAGACGAGCAGTACTTC

J gene: TRBJ2-7
clone size: few
V gene: TRBV12-3/TRBV12-4
D gene: TRBD1
CDR3 protein: CASSPAHKQGYEQYF
CDR3 DNA: TGTGCCAGCAGTCCCGCCCACAAACAGGGGTACGAGCAGTACTTC

J gene: TRBJ2-1
clone size: NA
V gene: TRBV7-2
D gene: NA
CDR3 protein: CASSFVASQYNEQFF
CDR3 DNA: TGTGCCAGCAGCTTTGTGGCTAGCCAATACAATGAGCAGTTCTTC

J gene: TRBJ2-1
clone size: NA
V gene: TRBV20-1
D gene: TRBD2
CDR3 protein: CSAPRRGGVNEQFF
CDR3 DNA: TGCAGTGCCCCCCGGCGGGGGGGCGTAAATGAGCAGTTCTTC

J gene: TRBJ2-5
clone size: many
V gene: TRBV4-3
D gene: TRBD1
CDR3 protein: CASSQGQGDDETQYF
CDR3 DNA: TGCGCCAGCAGCCAAGGCCAGGGGGATGATGAGACCCAGTACTTC

J gene: TRBJ2-7
clone size: NA
V gene: TRBV6-1
D gene: TRBD2
CDR3 protein: CASSERGTSGYNEQYF
CDR3 DNA: TGTGCCAGCAGTGAACGCGGGACTAGCGGTTACAATGAGCAGTACTTC

J gene: TRBJ2-3
clone size: few
V gene: TRBV10-3
D gene: TRBD2
CDR3 protein: CAISEGGLDGTDTQYF
CDR3 DNA: TGTGCCATCAGTGAGGGGGGACTAGATGGCACAGATACGCAGTATTTT

J gene: TRBJ2-2
clone size: NA
V gene: TRBV20-1
D gene: NA
CDR3 protein: CSALDIRAPDTGELFF
CDR3 DNA: TGCAGTGCTTTAGATATCCGAGCCCCGGACACCGGGGAGCTGTTTTTT

J gene: TRBJ2-1
clone size: NA
V gene: TRBV11-3
D gene: NA
CDR3 protein: CASSPASLAGNEQFF
CDR3 DNA: TGTGCCAGCAGCCCGGCCTCCCTGGCAGGCAATGAGCAGTTCTTC

J gene: TRBJ2-3
clone size: NA
V gene: TRBV27
D gene: NA
CDR3 protein: CASSFWNTDTQYF
CDR3 DNA: TGTGCCAGCAGTTTCTGGAACACAGATACGCAGTATTTT

J gene: TRBJ2-7
clone size: few
V gene: TRBV12-3/TRBV12-4
D gene: NA
CDR3 protein: CASNSAGEQYF
CDR3 DNA: TGTGCCAGCAATTCGGCTGGCGAGCAGTACTTC

J gene: TRBJ2-1
clone size: NA
V gene: TRBV7-2
D gene: TRBD2
CDR3 protein: CASSSQREGFYNEQFF
CDR3 DNA: TGTGCCAGCAGCTCGCAGCGGGAGGGTTTCTACAATGAGCAGTTCTTC

J gene: TRBJ2-1
clone size: many
V gene: TRBV9
D gene: TRBD2
CDR3 protein: CASSVVGLAGNEQFF
CDR3 DNA: TGTGCCAGCAGCGTAGTAGGGCTAGCGGGGAATGAGCAGTTCTTC

J gene: TRBJ1-5
clone size: few
V gene: TRBV20-1
D gene: TRBD1
CDR3 protein: CSAVTGNQPQHF
CDR3 DNA: TGCAGTGCCGTGACAGGGAATCAGCCCCAGCATTTT

J gene: TRBJ2-7
clone size: NA
V gene: TRBV27
D gene: NA
CDR3 protein: CASSSLPQGGEQYF
CDR3 DNA: TGTGCCAGCAGTTCGCTCCCGCAGGGAGGCGAGCAGTACTTC

J gene: TRBJ2-5
clone size: few
V gene: TRBV7-2
D gene: NA
CDR3 protein: CASSLILPGETQYF
CDR3 DNA: TGTGCCAGCAGCTTGATTTTGCCGGGGGAGACCCAGTACTTC

J gene: TRBJ1-2
clone size: NA
V gene: TRBV4-1
D gene: NA
CDR3 protein: CASSRTGTFYGYTF
CDR3 DNA: TGCGCCAGCAGCCGCACCGGGACCTTCTATGGCTACACCTTC

J gene: TRBJ2-3
clone size: NA
V gene: TRBV3-1
D gene: NA
CDR3 protein: CASSQDLKGFFTDTQYF
CDR3 DNA: TGTGCCAGCAGCCAAGATTTAAAGGGATTCTTCACAGATACGCAGTATTTT

J gene: TRBJ2-7
clone size: NA
V gene: TRBV29-1
D gene: NA
CDR3 protein: CSVVKSQGHSEYF
CDR3 DNA: TGCAGCGTTGTCAAAAGCCAGGGACATTCGGAGTACTTC

J gene: TRBJ2-7
clone size: NA
V gene: TRBV7-9
D gene: TRBD1
CDR3 protein: CASSLGQVSSYEQYF
CDR3 DNA: TGTGCCAGCAGCTTGGGACAGGTCAGCTCCTACGAGCAGTACTTC

J gene: TRBJ1-1
clone size: NA
V gene: TRBV20-1
D gene: NA
CDR3 protein: CSARSVDSNTEAFF
CDR3 DNA: TGCAGTGCTAGATCCGTGGACTCGAACACTGAAGCTTTCTTT

J gene: TRBJ2-3
clone size: NA
V gene: TRBV30
D gene: TRBD1
CDR3 protein: CAWSGAGGATDTQYF
CDR3 DNA: TGTGCCTGGAGTGGGGCAGGGGGCGCGACAGATACGCAGTATTTT

J gene: TRBJ2-4
clone size: NA
V gene: TRBV12-3/TRBV12-4
D gene: TRBD2
CDR3 protein: CASSLGLAELNIQYF
CDR3 DNA: TGTGCCAGCAGTTTGGGACTAGCGGAGCTAAACATTCAGTACTTC

J gene: TRBJ2-7
clone size: few
V gene: TRBV19
D gene: TRBD2
CDR3 protein: CASSVVTSGSHEQYF
CDR3 DNA: TGTGCCAGTAGTGTAGTGACTAGCGGGAGCCACGAGCAGTACTTC

J gene: TRBJ2-1
clone size: few
V gene: TRBV20-1
D gene: NA
CDR3 protein: CSAGRDSSYNEQFF
CDR3 DNA: TGCAGTGCGGGGAGGGACAGCTCCTACAATGAGCAGTTCTTC